This TCR beta chain was identified during a study of blood T cells in healthy people across ages. This clonotype came up once. Germline V gives CDR1 ENHRY, CDR2 SYGVKD. V was trimmed by 11 bases and J by 0 bases, leaving 16 bases between them. The CDR3 is 14 residues long. Through a sample-barcoded 5' primer and a J-beta primer mix, a second PCR was run for about 7 to 12 cycles. Each CDR3 protein is one row after TCRdb ran MiXCR on the 5' RACE reads. In the table there are approximately 800,000 distinct CDR3 sequences, over 45% of which are singletons. The sequenced material came from blood. This chain uses TRBV10-3 with TRBJ1-2; perhaps TRBD1 as D (5 bases). The TCR was taken from a man under 40 in good health. The CDR3 sequence is CAVHRLPANYGYTF. The CDR3 nucleotides are TGTGCCGTTCACAGGCTCCCAGCTAACTATGGCTACACCTTC.